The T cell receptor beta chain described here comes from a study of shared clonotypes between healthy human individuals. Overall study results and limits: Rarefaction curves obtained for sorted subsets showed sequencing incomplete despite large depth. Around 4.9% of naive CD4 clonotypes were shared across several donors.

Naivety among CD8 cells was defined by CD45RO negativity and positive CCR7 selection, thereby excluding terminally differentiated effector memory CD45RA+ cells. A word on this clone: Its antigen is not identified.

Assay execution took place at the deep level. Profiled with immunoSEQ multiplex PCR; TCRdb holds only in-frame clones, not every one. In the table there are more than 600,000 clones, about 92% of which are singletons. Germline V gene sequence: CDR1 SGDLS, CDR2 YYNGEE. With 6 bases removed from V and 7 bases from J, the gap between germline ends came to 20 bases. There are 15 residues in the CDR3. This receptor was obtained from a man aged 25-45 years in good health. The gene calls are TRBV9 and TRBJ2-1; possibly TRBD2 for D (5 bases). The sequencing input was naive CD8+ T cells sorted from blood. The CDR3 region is CASNRGGRSQNEQFF. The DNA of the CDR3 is TGTGCCAGCAACAGAGGCGGGCGGTCCCAAAATGAGCAGTTCTTC. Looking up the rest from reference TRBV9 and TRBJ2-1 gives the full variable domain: DSGVTQTPKHLITATGQRVTLRCSPRSGDLSVYWYQQSLDQGLQFLIQYYNGEERAKGNILERFSAQQFPDLHSELNLSSLELGDSALYFCASNRGGRSQNEQFFGPGTRLTVL.